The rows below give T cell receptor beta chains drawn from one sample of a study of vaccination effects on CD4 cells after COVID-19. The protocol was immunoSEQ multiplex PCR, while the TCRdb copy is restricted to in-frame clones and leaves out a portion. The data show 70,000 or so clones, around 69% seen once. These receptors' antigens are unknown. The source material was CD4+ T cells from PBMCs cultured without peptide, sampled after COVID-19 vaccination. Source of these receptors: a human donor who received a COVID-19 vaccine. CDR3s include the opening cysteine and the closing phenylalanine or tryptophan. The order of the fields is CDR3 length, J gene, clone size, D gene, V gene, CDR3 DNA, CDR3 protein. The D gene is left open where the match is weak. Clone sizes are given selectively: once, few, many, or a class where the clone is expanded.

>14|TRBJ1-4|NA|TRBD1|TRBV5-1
TGCGCCAGCAGCCCGGGACAGCCTAATGAAAAACTGTTTTTT
CASSPGQPNEKLFF
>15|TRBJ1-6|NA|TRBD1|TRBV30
TGTGCCTGGAGGCCACAGGGGGCGCTTAATTCACCCCTCCACTTT
CAWRPQGALNSPLHF
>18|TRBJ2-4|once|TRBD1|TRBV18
TGTGCCAGCTCACCCCCGGGACAGGGGGCTTCGATTAAAAACATTCAGTACTTC
CASSPPGQGASIKNIQYF
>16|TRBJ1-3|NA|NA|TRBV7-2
TGTGCCAGCAGCGCGCCCGGGACCGTCTCTGGAAACACCATATATTTT
CASSAPGTVSGNTIYF
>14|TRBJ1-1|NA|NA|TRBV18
TGTGCCAGCTCACCAAGCTGGGGGAACACTGAAGCTTTCTTT
CASSPSWGNTEAFF
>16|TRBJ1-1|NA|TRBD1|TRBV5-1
TGCGCCAGCAGCTTGGGTCAGGGGGCGTATGGCACTGAAGCTTTCTTT
CASSLGQGAYGTEAFF
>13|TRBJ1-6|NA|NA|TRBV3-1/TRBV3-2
TGTGCCAGCAGCCAACAAAAAAATTCACCCCTCCACTTT
CASSQQKNSPLHF
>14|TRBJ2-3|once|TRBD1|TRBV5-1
TGCGCCAGCAGCTCGACAGGGGTGGGAGATACGCAGTATTTT
CASSSTGVGDTQYF
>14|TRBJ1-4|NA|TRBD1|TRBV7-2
TGTGCCAGCAGCTCCAGGACAGGGTTAGAAAAACTGTTTTTT
CASSSRTGLEKLFF
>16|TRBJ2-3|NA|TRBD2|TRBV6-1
TGTGCCAGCAGTGAAGATGGCGGGGGGGCGGGTCATACGCAGTATTTT
CASSEDGGGAGHTQYF
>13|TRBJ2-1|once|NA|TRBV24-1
TGTGCCACCAGTGATCAGGGGTGGAATGAGCAGTTCTTC
CATSDQGWNEQFF
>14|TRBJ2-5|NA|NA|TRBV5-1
TGCGCCAGCAGCTTGGCAAACAGCCGGGAGACCCAGTACTTC
CASSLANSRETQYF
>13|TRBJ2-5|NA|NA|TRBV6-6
TGTGCCAGCAGTGCCGAAGTCAAAAAGACCCAGTACTTC
CASSAEVKKTQYF
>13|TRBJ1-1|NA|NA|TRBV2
TGTGCCAGCAGTGTCGCGGGCAACACTGAAGCTTTCTTT
CASSVAGNTEAFF
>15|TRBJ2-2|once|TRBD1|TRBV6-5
TGTGCCAGCAGTTCTCGACAGGGACGCACCGGGGAGCTGTTTTTT
CASSSRQGRTGELFF
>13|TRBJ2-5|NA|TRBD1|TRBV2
TGTGCCAGCACCACGGACAGGGGGGAGACCCAGTACTTC
CASTTDRGETQYF
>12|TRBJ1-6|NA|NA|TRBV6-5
TGTGCCAGCCGTTCTGGCGGGTCACCCCTCCACTTT
CASRSGGSPLHF
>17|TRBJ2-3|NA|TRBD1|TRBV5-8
TGTGCCAGTCCGAATAGGTTCGGACAGGGAAGCACAGATACGCAGTATTTT
CASPNRFGQGSTDTQYF
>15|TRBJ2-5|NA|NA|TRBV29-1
TGCAGCGTTGGGGGCCTCGGGGGAGGGGGAGAGACCCAGTACTTC
CSVGGLGGGGETQYF
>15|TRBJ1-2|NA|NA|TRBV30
TGTGCCTGGAAGCTCGAGGGGCTAGGGATCTATGGCTACACCTTC
CAWKLEGLGIYGYTF
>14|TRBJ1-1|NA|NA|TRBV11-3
TGTGCCAGCAGCTTTGGTGGTGTGGGCACTGAAGCTTTCTTT
CASSFGGVGTEAFF
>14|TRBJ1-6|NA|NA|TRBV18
TGTGCCAGCTCACCGGGGACGGGGAATTCACCCCTCCACTTT
CASSPGTGNSPLHF
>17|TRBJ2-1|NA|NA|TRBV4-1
TGCGCCAGCAGCCAGCGAACCCAGCAGAGCTCCTACAATGAGCAGTTCTTC
CASSQRTQQSSYNEQFF
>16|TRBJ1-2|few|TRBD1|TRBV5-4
TGTGCCAGCAGCACCGGACAGGGGGCTATCAGCTATGGCTACACCTTC
CASSTGQGAISYGYTF
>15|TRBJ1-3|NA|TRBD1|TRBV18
TGTGCCAGCTCACCCTCAGGGGGCGCGGGAAACACCATATATTTT
CASSPSGGAGNTIYF
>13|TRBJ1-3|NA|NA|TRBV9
TGTGCCAGCAGCGTAGGTATAGGAAACACCATATATTTT
CASSVGIGNTIYF
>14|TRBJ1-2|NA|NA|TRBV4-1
TGCGCCAGCAGCCGTATTGACAACTTCTATGGCTACACCTTC
CASSRIDNFYGYTF
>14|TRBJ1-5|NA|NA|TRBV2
TGTGCCAGCAGTGTTCAGGGGCCGATTCAGCCCCAGCATTTT
CASSVQGPIQPQHF
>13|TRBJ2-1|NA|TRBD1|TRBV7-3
TGTGCCAGCAGCAAACGAGGGGGCCTTGAGCAGTTCTTC
CASSKRGGLEQFF
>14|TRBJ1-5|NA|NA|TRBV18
TGTGCCAGCTCACCCGGCCAGGGCTGGCAGCCCCAGCATTTT
CASSPGQGWQPQHF
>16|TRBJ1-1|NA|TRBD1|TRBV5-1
TGCGCCAGCAGCTGGGGACAGGGGGCTGGGGACACTGAAGCTTTCTTT
CASSWGQGAGDTEAFF
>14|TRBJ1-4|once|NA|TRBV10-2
TGCGCCAGCAGTGACGCTACGTTGAATGAAAAACTGTTTTTT
CASSDATLNEKLFF
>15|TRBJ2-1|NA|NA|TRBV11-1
TGTGCCAGCAGCGATGAGAGGACATTCGGCAATGAGCAGTTCTTC
CASSDERTFGNEQFF
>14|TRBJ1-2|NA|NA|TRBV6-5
TGTGCCAGCAGTTACTCGCAAGGGCCGCGCGGCTACACCTTC
CASSYSQGPRGYTF
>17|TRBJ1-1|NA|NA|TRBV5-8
TGTGCCAGCCCTACCAGTTACTTGACAGTAGAGGACACTGAAGCTTTCTTT
CASPTSYLTVEDTEAFF
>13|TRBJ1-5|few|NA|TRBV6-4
TGTGCCAGCAGTGCCGCGAGCAATCAGCCCCAGCATTTT
CASSAASNQPQHF
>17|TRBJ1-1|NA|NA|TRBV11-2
TGTGCCAGCAGCTTAGGCTCCGGGGAGGGGATCAACACTGAAGCTTTCTTT
CASSLGSGEGINTEAFF
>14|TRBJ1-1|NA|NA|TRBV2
TGTGCCAGCAGAACTACTGGAGGTACGGGACAAGCTTTCTTT
CASRTTGGTGQAFF
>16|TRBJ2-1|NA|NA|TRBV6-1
TGTGCCAGCAGTGAAGGTCACTTGAGCTCCTACAATGAGCAGTTCTTC
CASSEGHLSSYNEQFF
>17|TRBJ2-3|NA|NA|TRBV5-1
TGCGCCAGCAGCTTGGCGTCCTCCCTGATAAGCACAGATACGCAGTATTTT
CASSLASSLISTDTQYF
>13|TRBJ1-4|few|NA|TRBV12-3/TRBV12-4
TGTGCCAGCAGGGCCGGGTCTAATGAAAAACTGTTTTTT
CASRAGSNEKLFF
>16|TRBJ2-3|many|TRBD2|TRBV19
TGTGCCAGTAGTATAGGTCCTAGCGGGGCGTCAGATACGCAGTATTTT
CASSIGPSGASDTQYF
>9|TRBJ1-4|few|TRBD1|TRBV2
TGTGCCATCCGGGACAGGGGCATTTTT
CAIRDRGIF
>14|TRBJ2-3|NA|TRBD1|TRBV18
TGTGCCAGCTCACGCAAGACAGGGGAAGATACGCAGTATTTT
CASSRKTGEDTQYF
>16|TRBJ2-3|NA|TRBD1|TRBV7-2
TGTGCCAGCAGCTCCCGGGACAGGGGGCACCTAGATACGCAGTATTTT
CASSSRDRGHLDTQYF
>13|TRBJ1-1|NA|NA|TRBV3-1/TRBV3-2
TGTGCCAGCAGCCAAGGGCGGGGGATCGCAGCTTTCTTT
CASSQGRGIAAFF
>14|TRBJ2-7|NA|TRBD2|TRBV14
TGTGCCAGCAGCCAAGGACTAGCGGCCTACGAGCAGTACTTC
CASSQGLAAYEQYF
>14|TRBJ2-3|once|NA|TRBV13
TGTGCCAGCAGCTTAGAAGTTTTAGAGGATACGCAGTATTTT
CASSLEVLEDTQYF
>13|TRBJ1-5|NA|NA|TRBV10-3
TGTGCCATTAAGGAGGGGGTCGATCAGCCCCAGCATTTT
CAIKEGVDQPQHF
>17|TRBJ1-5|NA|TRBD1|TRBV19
TGTGCCAGTATCAAAGGGACAGGGGGAATGGGCAATCAGCCCCAGCATTTT
CASIKGTGGMGNQPQHF
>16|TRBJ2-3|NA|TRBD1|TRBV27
TGTGCCAGCAGAAACCTTCCGGGACAGGGTCAAGATACGCAGTATTTT
CASRNLPGQGQDTQYF
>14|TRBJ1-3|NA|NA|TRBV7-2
TGTGCCAGCAGCGCCAGTAGTTCTGGAAACACCATATATTTT
CASSASSSGNTIYF
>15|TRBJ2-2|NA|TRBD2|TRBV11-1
TGTGCCAGCAGCTGGGGGACTAGCGGGTCCGGGGAGCTGTTTTTT
CASSWGTSGSGELFF
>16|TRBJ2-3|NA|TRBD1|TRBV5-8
TGTGCCAGCAGCTTGCTCGGGACAGGGGGCACAGATACGCAGTATTTT
CASSLLGTGGTDTQYF
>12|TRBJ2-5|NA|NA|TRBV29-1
TGCAGCGTTATCGGGGGAGAGGAGACCCAGTACTTC
CSVIGGEETQYF
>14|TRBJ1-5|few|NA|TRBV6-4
TGTGCCAGCAGTGAGGCTGGAGGCAATCAGCCCCAGCATTTT
CASSEAGGNQPQHF